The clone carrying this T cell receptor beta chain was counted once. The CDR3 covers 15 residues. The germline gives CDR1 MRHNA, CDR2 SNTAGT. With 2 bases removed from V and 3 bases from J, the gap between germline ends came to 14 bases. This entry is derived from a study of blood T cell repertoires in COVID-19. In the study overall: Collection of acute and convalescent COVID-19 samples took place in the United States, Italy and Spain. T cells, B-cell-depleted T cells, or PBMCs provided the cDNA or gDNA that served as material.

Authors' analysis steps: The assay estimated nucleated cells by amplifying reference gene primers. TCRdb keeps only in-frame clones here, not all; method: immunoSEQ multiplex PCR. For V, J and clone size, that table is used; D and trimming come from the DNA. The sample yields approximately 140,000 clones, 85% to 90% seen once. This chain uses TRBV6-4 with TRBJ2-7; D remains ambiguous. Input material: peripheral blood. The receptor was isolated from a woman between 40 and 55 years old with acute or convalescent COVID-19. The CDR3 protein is CASSDVPRGNYEQYF. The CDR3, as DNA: TGTGCCAGCAGTGACGTCCCTAGAGGAAACTACGAGCAGTACTTC.